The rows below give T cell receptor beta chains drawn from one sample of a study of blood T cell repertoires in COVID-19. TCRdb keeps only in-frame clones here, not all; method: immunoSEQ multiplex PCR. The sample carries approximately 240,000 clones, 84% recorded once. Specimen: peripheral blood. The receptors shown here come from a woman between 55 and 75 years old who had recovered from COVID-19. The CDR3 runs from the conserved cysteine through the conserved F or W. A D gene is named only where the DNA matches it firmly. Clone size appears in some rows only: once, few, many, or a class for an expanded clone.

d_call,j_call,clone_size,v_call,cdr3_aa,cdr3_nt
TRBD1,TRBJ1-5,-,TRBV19,CASSLRDRGTRGQPQHF,TGTGCCAGTAGCCTCCGGGACAGGGGGACTCGGGGTCAGCCCCAGCATTTT
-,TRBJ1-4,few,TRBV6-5,CASVKQPNNEKLFF,TGTGCCAGCGTAAAACAGCCCAATAATGAAAAACTGTTTTTT
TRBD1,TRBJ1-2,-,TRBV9,CASSVVDGGGQPIYGYTF,TGTGCCAGCAGCGTAGTAGATGGTGGGGGACAGCCAATCTATGGCTACACCTTC
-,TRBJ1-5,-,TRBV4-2,CASSQVAGQSNQPQHF,TGTGCCAGCAGCCAAGTAGCGGGACAAAGCAATCAGCCCCAGCATTTT
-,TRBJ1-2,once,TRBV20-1,CSAPRFAGYTF,TGCAGTGCTCCACGGTTCGCGGGCTACACCTTC
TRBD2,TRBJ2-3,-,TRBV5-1,CASSAGTSGGAHTQYF,TGCGCCAGCAGCGCGGGGACTAGCGGGGGGGCCCATACGCAGTATTTT
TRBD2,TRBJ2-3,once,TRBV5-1,CASTPTSGGPDTQYF,TGCGCCAGCACACCGACTAGCGGGGGTCCAGATACGCAGTATTTT
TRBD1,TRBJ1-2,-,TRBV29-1,CSVEGGERYGYTF,TGCAGCGTGGAAGGGGGCGAACGGTATGGCTACACCTTC
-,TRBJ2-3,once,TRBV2,CASSEYLFTDTQYF,TGTGCCAGCAGTGAATATCTCTTCACAGATACGCAGTATTTT
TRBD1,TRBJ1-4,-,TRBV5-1,CASRPGTGGREEKLFF,TGCGCCAGCAGACCCGGGACAGGGGGAAGAGAAGAAAAACTGTTTTTT
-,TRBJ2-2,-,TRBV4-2,CASSQNRVAGELFF,TGTGCCAGCAGCCAAAACAGGGTAGCGGGGGAGCTGTTTTTT
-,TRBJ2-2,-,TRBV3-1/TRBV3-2,CASSPGQYTGELFF,TGTGCCAGCAGCCCCGGACAGTACACCGGGGAGCTGTTTTTT
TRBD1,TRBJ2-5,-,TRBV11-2,CASSLARTGGIETQYF,TGTGCCAGCAGCTTAGCAAGGACAGGCGGCATCGAGACCCAGTACTTC
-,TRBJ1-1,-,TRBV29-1,CSVVRQSSHEAFF,TGCAGCGTTGTGAGGCAGTCAAGTCATGAAGCTTTCTTT
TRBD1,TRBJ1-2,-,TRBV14,CASSHRQGDNYGYTF,TGTGCCAGCAGCCACCGACAGGGGGATAACTATGGCTACACCTTC
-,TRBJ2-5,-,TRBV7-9,CASSLVQGGQETQYF,TGTGCCAGCAGCTTAGTCCAGGGTGGGCAAGAGACCCAGTACTTC
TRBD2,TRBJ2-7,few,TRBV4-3,CASSQAGGKSFLHEQYF,TGCGCCAGCAGCCAAGCGGGGGGGAAGAGCTTCCTACACGAGCAGTACTTC
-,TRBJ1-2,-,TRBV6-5,CASSYSPGAHYGYTF,TGTGCCAGCAGTTACTCGCCAGGGGCCCACTATGGCTACACCTTC
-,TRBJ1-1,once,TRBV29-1,CSAADSVNTEAFF,TGCAGCGCCGCGGACAGTGTGAACACTGAAGCTTTCTTT
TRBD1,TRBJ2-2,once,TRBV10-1,CASTDRVDTGELFF,TGCGCCAGCACAGACAGGGTCGACACCGGGGAGCTGTTTTTT
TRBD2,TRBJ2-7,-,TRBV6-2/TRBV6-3,CASSYERTSGGRSSYEQYF,TGTGCCAGCAGTTACGAGAGGACTAGCGGGGGCCGTAGCTCCTACGAGCAGTACTTC
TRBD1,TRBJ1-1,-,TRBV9,CASSVETGGWGTEAFF,TGTGCCAGCAGCGTAGAGACAGGGGGCTGGGGCACTGAAGCTTTCTTT
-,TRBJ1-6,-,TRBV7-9,CASSLEAGVDSPLHF,TGTGCCAGCAGCTTAGAGGCAGGGGTGGATTCACCCCTCCACTTT
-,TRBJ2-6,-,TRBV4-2,CASSRGHLLTGWGANVLTF,TGTGCCAGCAGCCGAGGTCACCTCTTAACAGGGTGGGGGGCCAACGTCCTGACTTTC
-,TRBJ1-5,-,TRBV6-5,CASSYRGVEPQHF,TGTGCCAGCAGTTATAGGGGTGTAGAGCCCCAGCATTTT
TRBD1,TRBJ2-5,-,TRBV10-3,CAISEEDRGKETQYF,TGTGCCATCAGTGAGGAAGACAGGGGAAAAGAGACCCAGTACTTC
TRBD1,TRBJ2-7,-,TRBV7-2,CASSPTGTGGFYEQYF,TGTGCCAGCAGCCCGACCGGGACAGGGGGCTTTTACGAGCAGTACTTC
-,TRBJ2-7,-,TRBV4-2,CASSQDYSKAIVYEQYF,TGTGCCAGCAGCCAAGACTACTCGAAAGCGATAGTTTACGAGCAGTACTTC
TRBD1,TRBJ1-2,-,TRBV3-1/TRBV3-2,CASSPRGFSGYTF,TGTGCCAGCAGCCCCAGGGGGTTTAGTGGCTACACCTTC
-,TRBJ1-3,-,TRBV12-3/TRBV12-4,CASSPLGGTIYF,TGTGCCAGCAGTCCCTTGGGGGGCACCATATATTTT
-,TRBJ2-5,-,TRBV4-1,CASRSLQYQETQYF,TGCGCCAGCAGATCTCTCCAGTACCAAGAGACCCAGTACTTC
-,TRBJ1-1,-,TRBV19,CASSRDPGAFF,TGTGCCAGTAGCCGAGACCCGGGGGCTTTCTTT
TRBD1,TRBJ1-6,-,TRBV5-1,CASRGQGESPLHF,TGCGCCAGTCGAGGACAGGGGGAATCACCCCTCCACTTT
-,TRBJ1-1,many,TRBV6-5,CASSYILNTEAFF,TGTGCCAGCAGTTATATATTGAACACTGAAGCTTTCTTT
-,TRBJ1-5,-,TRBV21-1,CASSKARQPQHF,TGTGCCAGCAGCAAAGCGCGGCAGCCCCAGCATTTT
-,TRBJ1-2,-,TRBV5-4,CASSSGQLRGYTF,TGTGCCAGCAGCTCCGGACAGTTGCGAGGCTACACCTTC
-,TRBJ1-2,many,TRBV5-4,CASSLLGGYYGYTF,TGTGCCAGCAGCTTGTTAGGGGGTTACTATGGCTACACCTTC
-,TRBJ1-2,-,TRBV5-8,CGAPYGYTF,TGTGGAGCCCCCTATGGCTACACCTTC
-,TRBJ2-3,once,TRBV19,CASSPGVDTQYF,TGTGCCAGTAGCCCAGGGGTTGATACGCAGTATTTT
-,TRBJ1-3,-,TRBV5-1,CASSTTDRSSGNTIYF,TGCGCCAGCAGCACCACGGACAGATCCTCTGGAAACACCATATATTTT
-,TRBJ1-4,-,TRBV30,CACTDLRGLVGKLFF,TGTGCCTGCACCGATCTGCGCGGACTTGTTGGAAAACTGTTTTTT
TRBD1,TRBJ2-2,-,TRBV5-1,CASSLAPTGSTGELFF,TGCGCCAGCAGCTTGGCCCCGACAGGGAGTACCGGGGAGCTGTTTTTT
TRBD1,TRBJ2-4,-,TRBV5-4,CASSLWTGGRDIQYF,TGTGCCAGCAGCTTGTGGACAGGGGGGCGAGACATTCAGTACTTC
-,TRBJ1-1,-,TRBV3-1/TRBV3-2,CASKTGGVNTEAFF,TGTGCCAGCAAAACGGGAGGGGTGAACACTGAAGCTTTCTTT
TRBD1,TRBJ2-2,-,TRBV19,CASDRVAGELFF,TGTGCCAGTGACAGGGTCGCCGGGGAGCTGTTTTTT
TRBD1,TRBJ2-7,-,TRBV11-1,CASSPTGFDEQYF,TGTGCCAGCAGCCCGACAGGGTTCGACGAGCAGTACTTC
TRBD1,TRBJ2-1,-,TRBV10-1,CASRHSGQGFYNEQFF,TGCGCCAGCAGACATTCGGGACAGGGATTCTACAATGAGCAGTTCTTC
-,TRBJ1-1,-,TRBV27,CASSFGRGSNTEAFF,TGTGCCAGCAGTTTTGGAAGGGGTTCGAACACTGAAGCTTTCTTT
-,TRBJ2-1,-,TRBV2,CASSGVYNEQFF,TGTGCCAGCAGTGGCGTCTACAATGAGCAGTTCTTC